This T cell receptor (beta chain) was sequenced in a study of blood T cells in healthy people across ages. Note on this clonotype: Its antigen remains unidentified.

Looked up from germline, CDR1 is LGHDT and CDR2 is YNNKEL (reference sequence). The CDR3 length is 14 residues. Together with a sample-barcoded 5' primer, a J-beta primer mix was included in a second PCR lasting 7 to 11 cycles. TCRdb processed the 5' RACE reads anew with MiXCR; each CDR3 protein has one entry. Of hundreds of thousands of distinct CDR3 sequences in the sample, roughly 24% were seen once. Whole-study findings and limits: Getting older went along with TCR beta diversity per million T cells dropping roughly linearly.

These data also featured in a second study, about T cells of mothers and their children. From that study: Both sample barcodes and 2-4 random nucleotides came from the M1S primer of the second PCR. Related pairs of mothers and children showed slightly higher, non-significant overlap versus unrelated pairs. The authors found no persistent microchimeric T cell clones.

Material for sequencing was blood. The chain has TRBV3-1 and TRBJ2-7, with TRBD1 identical over 7 bases. Matching the DNA end better, TRBJ2-5 makes the J call doubtful. The receptor's source is a boy between 10 and 17 years old in good health. CDR3 in amino acids: CASRPSSGGETQYF. The CDR3 coding sequence is TGTGCCAGCAGACCCTCCTCAGGGGGAGAGACCCAGTACTTC.